Listed below are T cell receptor beta chains from one sample, sequenced in a study of T cells in Graves' hyperthyroidism and ophthalmopathy. TCRdb re-called the multiplex PCR reads through MiXCR, storing one row per CDR3 protein. The sample lists around 720,000 distinct CDR3 sequences; about 35% were seen once. The sequenced material came from blood. These receptor sequences come from a middle-aged woman with Graves' hyperthyroidism. Each CDR3 is given with its conserved first and last residue. D genes are given only for firm matches. Some rows mark clone size as missing; the rest say once, few, many or name a class of expanded clone.

d_call j_call clone_size v_call cdr3_nt cdr3_aa
TRBD1 TRBJ1-1 few TRBV6-6 TGTGCCAGCAGTTCGACAGGGGGCTTCACTGAAGCTTTCTTT CASSSTGGFTEAFF
- TRBJ1-2 many TRBV12-3/TRBV12-4 TGTGCCAGCAGGAGACCACCAAACTATGGCTACACCTTC CASRRPPNYGYTF
- TRBJ2-2 - TRBV7-2 TGTGCCAGCAGCTTATTTGGGAACACCGGGGAGCTGTTTTTT CASSLFGNTGELFF
- TRBJ1-1 many TRBV7-9 TGTGCCAGCAGCTTATATCCGGACACTGAAGCTTTCTTT CASSLYPDTEAFF
- TRBJ1-2 - TRBV11-2 TGTGCCAGCAGCCCTCGACCGTTATCTGGCTACACCTTC CASSPRPLSGYTF
- TRBJ1-5 many TRBV7-9 TGTGCCAGCAGCTCACTACGGGACGGGAAGAATCAGCCCCAGCATTTT CASSSLRDGKNQPQHF
- TRBJ2-7 few TRBV7-9 TGTGCCAGCAGCCACCGCGGCCAGGGTGGGTACGAGCAGTACTTC CASSHRGQGGYEQYF
TRBD2 TRBJ2-1 - TRBV10-3 TGTGCCATCAGCCCGGGACTAGAGAATTACAATGAGCAGTTCTTC CAISPGLENYNEQFF
- TRBJ1-2 many TRBV2 TGTGCCAGCAGTGAAAGGTCGGCAGCGGCTAACTATGGCTACACCTTC CASSERSAAANYGYTF
- TRBJ2-7 - TRBV20-1 TGCAGTGCTAGCGGGGGTGGGCAGATCGACAATGAGCAGTACTTC CSASGGGQIDNEQYF
- TRBJ1-4 many TRBV15 TGTGCCACCAGCAGAGTAAGGGGCGGTGAAAAACTGTTTTTT CATSRVRGGEKLFF
TRBD1 TRBJ1-5 - TRBV6-2/TRBV6-3 TGTGCCAGCAGCAGACACCAGGGGGGCAATCAGCCCCAGCATTTT CASSRHQGGNQPQHF
TRBD1 TRBJ1-4 many TRBV9 TGTGCCAGCAGCGGACAGGGTCGACTGTTTTTT CASSGQGRLFF
- TRBJ2-7 - TRBV5-5 TGTGCCAGCAGCCGCCGGGAAAGCTCCTACGAGCAGTACTTC CASSRRESSYEQYF
TRBD1 TRBJ1-2 - TRBV10-3 TGTGCCATCAGTCCGGGACAGGGTTTGAGTCATGGCTACACCTTC CAISPGQGLSHGYTF
- TRBJ2-5 - TRBV18 TGTGCCAGCTCACCACTTACAGGGCGGCAAGAGACCCAGTACTTC CASSPLTGRQETQYF
- TRBJ1-6 - TRBV7-2 TGTGCCAGCAGTGCCCAGGAATGGAGGTCACCCCTCCACTTT CASSAQEWRSPLHF
- TRBJ1-1 - TRBV20-1 TGCAGTGCTAGTAAGGGGGACACTGAAGCTTTCTTT CSASKGDTEAFF
- TRBJ1-5 - TRBV7-2 TGTGCCAGCAGTCCGGTTTTAAGCAATCAGCCCCAGCATTTT CASSPVLSNQPQHF
- TRBJ1-5 few TRBV6-1 TGTGCCAGCAGTGAAGGGGGGAGGGCCCAGCATTTT CASSEGGRAQHF
- TRBJ2-5 - TRBV29-1 TGCAGCGTGGCCACCGGGACTGGTGAGGAGACCCAGTACTTC CSVATGTGEETQYF
- TRBJ1-1 few TRBV6-6 TGTGCCAGCGGGGGAGTGAGCACTGAAGCTTTCTTT CASGGVSTEAFF
- TRBJ2-5 many TRBV5-4 TGTGCCAGCAGCTTTGGTGGGGGGAAGGCGGAGACCCAGTACTTC CASSFGGGKAETQYF
- TRBJ2-7 many TRBV2 TGTGCCAGCAGTCTCGTGGCAGGCTACGAGCAGTACTTC CASSLVAGYEQYF
TRBD1 TRBJ1-2 - TRBV20-1 TGCAGTGCTATATCCGGGACAGAAGTTTATGGCTACACCTTC CSAISGTEVYGYTF
- TRBJ2-5 - TRBV6-2/TRBV6-3 TGTGCCATCCAAGACGCGGAGACCCAGTACTTC CAIQDAETQYF
- TRBJ1-6 - TRBV18 TGTGCCAGCTCATCACCCCCCCCCGGGTACTCCTATAATTCACCCCTCCACTTT CASSSPPPGYSYNSPLHF